These 4 T cell receptor beta chains were sequenced from one sample in a study of cytomegalovirus exposure and HLA in healthy donors. Produced via immunoSEQ multiplex PCR; TCRdb's table is partial and in-frame only. The sample lists some 77,000 clones, roughly 94% seen once, with approximately 1.5% in the top ten. The sample consisted of PBMCs. The receptor source for this set is a man between 18 and 35 years old in good health and CMV-seropositive.

The chain has TRBV30 and TRBJ2-2; a possible D gene is TRBD1 (6 bases). Germline V gives CDR1 GTSNPN, CDR2 SVGIG (reference sequence). CDR3 size: 15 residues. With 0 bases removed from V and 6 bases from J, the gap between germline ends came to 14 bases. CDR3 residues: CAWSVAGVDAGELFF. The CDR3 bases are TGTGCCTGGAGTGTAGCAGGGGTGGATGCCGGGGAGCTGTTTTTT.

The V and J genes are TRBV6-1 and TRBJ2-7; the match to TRBD2 covers 9 bases. This CDR3 has 16 residues. CDR1 is MNHNS, CDR2 SASEGT, per germline. Trimming at V came to 3 bases and at J to 3 bases, leaving 9 bases not matched to a gene. The CDR3 DNA reads TGTGCCAGCAGTGATGCGGGAGGGCCTTTGGGCTACGAGCAGTACTTC. This gives the protein CASSDAGGPLGYEQYF.

The CDR3 sequence: CASSLSGTGYSPLHF. Here the CDR3 DNA reads TGTGCCAGCAGTTTATCCGGGACAGGTTATTCACCCCTCCACTTT. V and J are TRBV27 and TRBJ1-6, with 8 bases identical to TRBD1. Germline values: CDR1 MNHEY, CDR2 SMNVEV (reference sequence). The CDR3 spans 15 residues. The V segment lost 0 bases and the J segment 8 bases; nucleotides outside the gene matches: 3.

In this sample, this clone turned up once. CDR3 in amino acids: CASSPGTGLNQPQHF. CDR3 bases: TGTGCCAGCAGTCCCGGGACAGGTCTAAATCAGCCCCAGCATTTT. The chain has TRBV6-5 and TRBJ1-5, with TRBD1 matching 8 bases. Looked up from germline, CDR1 is MNHEY and CDR2 is SVGAGI. The CDR3 length is 15 residues. Trimming at V came to 5 bases and at J to 4 bases, leaving 7 bases not matched to a gene.